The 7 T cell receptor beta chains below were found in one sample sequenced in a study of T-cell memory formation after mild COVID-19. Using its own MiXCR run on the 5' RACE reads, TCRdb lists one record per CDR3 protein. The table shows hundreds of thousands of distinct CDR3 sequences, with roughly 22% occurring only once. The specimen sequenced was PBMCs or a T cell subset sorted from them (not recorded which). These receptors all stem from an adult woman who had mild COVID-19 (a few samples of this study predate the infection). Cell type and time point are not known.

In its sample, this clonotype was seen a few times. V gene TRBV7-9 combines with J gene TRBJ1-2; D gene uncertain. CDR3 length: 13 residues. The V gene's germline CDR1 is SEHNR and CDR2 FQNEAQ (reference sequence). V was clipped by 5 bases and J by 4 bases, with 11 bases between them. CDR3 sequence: CASSDRDPYGYTF. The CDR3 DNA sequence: TGTGCCAGCAGCGACCGGGATCCCTATGGCTACACCTTC.

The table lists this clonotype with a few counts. In DNA form, the CDR3 reads TGTGCCAGCAGCTTTCAAGGGGAGACCCAGTACTTC. Translation: CASSFQGETQYF. The chain joins TRBV7-2 to TRBJ2-5; D gene ambiguous. Trimming left V 3 bases short and J 5 bases short, with 7 bases between. Germline values: CDR1 SGHTA, CDR2 FQGNSA. CDR3 length equals 12 residues.

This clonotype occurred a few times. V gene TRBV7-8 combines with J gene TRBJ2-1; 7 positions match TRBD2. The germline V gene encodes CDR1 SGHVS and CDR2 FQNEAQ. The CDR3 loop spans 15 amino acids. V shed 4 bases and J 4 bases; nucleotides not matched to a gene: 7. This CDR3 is CASSSKRGPYNEQFF. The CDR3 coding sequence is TGTGCCAGCAGCTCTAAGCGGGGCCCATACAATGAGCAGTTCTTC.

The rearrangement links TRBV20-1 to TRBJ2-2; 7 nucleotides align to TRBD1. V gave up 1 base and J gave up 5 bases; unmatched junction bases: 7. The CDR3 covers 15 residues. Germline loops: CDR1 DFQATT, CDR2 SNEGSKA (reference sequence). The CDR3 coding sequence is TGCAGTGCTAGAGCTCAGGGGGTCTGGACCGGGGAGCTGTTTTTT. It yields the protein CSARAQGVWTGELFF.

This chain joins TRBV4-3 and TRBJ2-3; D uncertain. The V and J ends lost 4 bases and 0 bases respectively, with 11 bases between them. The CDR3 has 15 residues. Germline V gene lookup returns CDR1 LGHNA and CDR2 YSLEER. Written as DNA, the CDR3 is TGCGCCAGCAGCCCCGGGCTAGTGAGCACAGATACGCAGTATTTT. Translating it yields CASSPGLVSTDTQYF.

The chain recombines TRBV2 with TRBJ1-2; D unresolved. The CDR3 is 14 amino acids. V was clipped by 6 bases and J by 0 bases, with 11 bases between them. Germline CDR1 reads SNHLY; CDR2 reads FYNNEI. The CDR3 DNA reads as TGTGCCAGCAGCCGCCCGGAGACTAACTATGGCTACACCTTC. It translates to CASSRPETNYGYTF.

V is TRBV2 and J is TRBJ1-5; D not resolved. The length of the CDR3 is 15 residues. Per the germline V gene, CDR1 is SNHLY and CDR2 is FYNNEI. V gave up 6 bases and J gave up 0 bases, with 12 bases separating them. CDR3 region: CASRRSDPSNQPQHF. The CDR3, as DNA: TGTGCCAGCAGGAGGTCCGACCCTAGCAATCAGCCCCAGCATTTT.